This TCR beta chain was sequenced during a study of blood T cell dynamics during melanoma immunotherapy. Study background: Metastatic melanoma patients received first-line pembrolizumab or nivolumab plus ipilimumab. Study findings and constraints: Clones driving repertoire changes may be melanoma-specific or general immune activation.

This clone was observed once. Its antigen is unidentified. As for time point: week 3, after first cycle of checkpoint inhibitor. Samples come from before therapy and from week 3 after the first blockade cycle. The CDR3 contains 15 residues. Per germline, CDR1 LGHNT and CDR2 FRNRAP. J gave up 3 bases and V 5 bases, and 6 bases lay outside the gene matches. DNA loading was fixed at about 0.35 ug for all bulk PBMC samples. Sequencing was performed with immunoSEQ multiplex PCR; in TCRdb, only in-frame clones are kept and a portion is missing. The sample lists about 14,000 clones, 86% occurring once. This chain links TRBV12-5 with TRBJ2-3; 9 nucleotides agree with TRBD1. This sequence originates from a human donor with melanoma. The specimen comprised blood, sampled from a patient treated with checkpoint blockade. CDR3 amino acids: CASGPGTGRTDTQYF. CDR3 in DNA: TGTGCTAGTGGTCCCGGGACAGGGAGGACAGATACGCAGTATTTT.